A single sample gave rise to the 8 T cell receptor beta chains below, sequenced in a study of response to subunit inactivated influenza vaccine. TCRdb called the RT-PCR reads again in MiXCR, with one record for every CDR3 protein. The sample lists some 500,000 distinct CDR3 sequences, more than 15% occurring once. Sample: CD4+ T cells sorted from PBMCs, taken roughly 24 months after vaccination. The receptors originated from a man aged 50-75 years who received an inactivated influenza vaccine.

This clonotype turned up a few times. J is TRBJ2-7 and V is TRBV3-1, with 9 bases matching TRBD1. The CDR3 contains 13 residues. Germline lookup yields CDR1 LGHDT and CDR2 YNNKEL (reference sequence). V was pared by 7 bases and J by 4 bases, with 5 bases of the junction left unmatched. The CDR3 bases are TGTGCCAGCACCGGGGACAGGGAGTACGAGCAGTACTTC. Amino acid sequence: CASTGDREYEQYF.

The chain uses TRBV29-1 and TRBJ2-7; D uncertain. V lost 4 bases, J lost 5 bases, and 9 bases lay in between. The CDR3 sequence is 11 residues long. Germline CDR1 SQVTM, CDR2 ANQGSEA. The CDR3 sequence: CSVGHLNEQYF. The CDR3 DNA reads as TGCAGCGTTGGTCATCTGAACGAGCAGTACTTC.

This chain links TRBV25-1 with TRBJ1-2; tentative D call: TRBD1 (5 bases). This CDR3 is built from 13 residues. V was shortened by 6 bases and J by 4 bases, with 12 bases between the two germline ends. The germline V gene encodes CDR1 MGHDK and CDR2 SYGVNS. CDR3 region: CASSEGGAYGYTF. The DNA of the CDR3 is TGTGCCAGCAGCGAGGGAGGGGCCTATGGCTACACCTTC.

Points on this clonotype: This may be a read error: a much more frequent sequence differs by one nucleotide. DNA for the CDR3: TGTGCCAGCAGCTGCGGACTAGCGGGAGGCTCCTCCTACAATGAGCAGTTCTTC. Translated: CASSCGLAGGSSYNEQFF. This chain connects TRBV12-3 or TRBV12-4 to TRBJ2-1, with 14 positions matching TRBD2. Losses at the gene ends were 6 bases for V and 0 bases for J; bases not matched to a gene: 7. This CDR3 comprises 18 residues.

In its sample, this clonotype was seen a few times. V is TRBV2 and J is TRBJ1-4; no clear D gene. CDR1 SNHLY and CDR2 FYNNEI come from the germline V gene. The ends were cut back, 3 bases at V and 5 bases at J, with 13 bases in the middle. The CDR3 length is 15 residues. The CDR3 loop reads CASSDRRLVNEKLFF. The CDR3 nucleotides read TGTGCCAGCAGTGATAGGCGCCTAGTAAATGAAAAACTGTTTTTT.

This chain's CDR3 is CASSLETYPGELFF. CDR3 coding DNA: TGTGCCAGCAGCCTAGAAACTTATCCCGGGGAGCTGTTTTTT. The chain uses TRBV9 and TRBJ2-2; D gene uncertain. The CDR3 sequence is 14 residues long. V was trimmed by 4 bases and J by 6 bases, leaving 13 bases between them. The germline V gene has CDR1 SGDLS and CDR2 YYNGEE.

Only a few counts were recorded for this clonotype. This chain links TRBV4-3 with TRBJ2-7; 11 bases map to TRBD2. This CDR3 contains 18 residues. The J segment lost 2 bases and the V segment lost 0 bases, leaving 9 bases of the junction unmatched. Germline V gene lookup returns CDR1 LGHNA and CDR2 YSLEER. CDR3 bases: TGCGCCAGCAGCCAAGAAACTAGCGGGAGTTCATTCCCCTACGAGCAGTACTTC. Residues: CASSQETSGSSFPYEQYF.

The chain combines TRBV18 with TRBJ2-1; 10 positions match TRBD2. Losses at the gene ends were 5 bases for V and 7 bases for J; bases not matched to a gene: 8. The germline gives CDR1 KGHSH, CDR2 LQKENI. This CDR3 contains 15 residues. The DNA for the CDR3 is TGTGCCAGCTCAAGTTCAACTAGCGGGAATAATGAGCAGTTCTTC. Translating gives CASSSSTSGNNEQFF. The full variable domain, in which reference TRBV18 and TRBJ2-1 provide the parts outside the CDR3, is NAGVMQNPRHLVRRRGQEARLRCSPMKGHSHVYWYRQLPEEGLKFMVYLQKENIIDESGMPKERFSAEFPKEGPSILRIQQVVRGDSAAYFCASSSSTSGNNEQFFGPGTRLTVL.